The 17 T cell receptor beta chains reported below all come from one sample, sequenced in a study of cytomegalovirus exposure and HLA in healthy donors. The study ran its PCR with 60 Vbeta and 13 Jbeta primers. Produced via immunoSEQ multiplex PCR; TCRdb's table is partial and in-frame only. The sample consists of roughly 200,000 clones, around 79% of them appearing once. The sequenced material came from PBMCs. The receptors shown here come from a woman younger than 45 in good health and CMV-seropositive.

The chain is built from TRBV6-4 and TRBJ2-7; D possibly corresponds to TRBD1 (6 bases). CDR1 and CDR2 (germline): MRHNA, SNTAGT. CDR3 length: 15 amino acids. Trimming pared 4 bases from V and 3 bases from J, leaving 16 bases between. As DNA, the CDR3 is TGTGCCAGCAGTGTTGCGACAGGTCCTTACTACGAGCAGTACTTC. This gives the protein CASSVATGPYYEQYF.

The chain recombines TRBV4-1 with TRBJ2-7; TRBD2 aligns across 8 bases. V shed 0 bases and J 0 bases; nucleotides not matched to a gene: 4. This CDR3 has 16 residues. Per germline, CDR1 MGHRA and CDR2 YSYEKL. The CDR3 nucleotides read TGCGCCAGCAGCCAAGAAGGTAGCGGGGCCTCCTACGAGCAGTACTTC. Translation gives CASSQEGSGASYEQYF.

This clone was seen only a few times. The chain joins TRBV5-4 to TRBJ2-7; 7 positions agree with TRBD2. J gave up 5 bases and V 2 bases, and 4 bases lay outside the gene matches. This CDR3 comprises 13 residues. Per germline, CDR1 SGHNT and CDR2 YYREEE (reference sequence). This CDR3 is CASSFTSANEQYF. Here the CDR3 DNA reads TGTGCCAGCAGCTTTACTAGCGCGAACGAGCAGTACTTC.

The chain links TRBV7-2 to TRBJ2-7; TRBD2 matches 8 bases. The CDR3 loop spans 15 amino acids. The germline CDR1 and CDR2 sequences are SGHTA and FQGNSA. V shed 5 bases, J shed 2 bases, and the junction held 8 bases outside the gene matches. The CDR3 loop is CASSIDRGGPYEQYF. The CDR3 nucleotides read TGTGCCAGCAGCATAGACCGGGGGGGCCCCTACGAGCAGTACTTC.

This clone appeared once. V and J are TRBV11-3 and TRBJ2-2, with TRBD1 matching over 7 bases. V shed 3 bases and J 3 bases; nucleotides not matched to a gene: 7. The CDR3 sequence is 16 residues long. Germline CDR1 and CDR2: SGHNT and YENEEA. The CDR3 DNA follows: TGTGCCAGCAGCTTTCCCGGGACAGAGTACACCGGGGAGCTGTTTTTT. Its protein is CASSFPGTEYTGELFF.

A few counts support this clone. The CDR3 loop reads CASSRSRDITYEQYF. DNA for the CDR3: TGTGCCAGCAGCCGCAGTCGGGACATTACCTACGAGCAGTACTTC. The rearrangement joins TRBV6-5 to TRBJ2-7, with TRBD1 as a possible D gene (6 bases). The ends were cut back, 6 bases at V and 2 bases at J, with 17 bases in the middle. Looked up from germline, CDR1 is MNHEY and CDR2 is SVGAGI. The CDR3 runs 15 residues.

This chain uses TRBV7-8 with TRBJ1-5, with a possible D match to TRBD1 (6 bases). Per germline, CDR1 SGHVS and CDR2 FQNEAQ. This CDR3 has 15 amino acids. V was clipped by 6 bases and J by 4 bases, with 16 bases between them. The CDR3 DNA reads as TGTGCCAGCAGTCCCCACCGGGACAAAAATCAGCCCCAGCATTTT. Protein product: CASSPHRDKNQPQHF. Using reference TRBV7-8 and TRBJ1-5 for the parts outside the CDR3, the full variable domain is GAGVSQSPRYKVAKRGQDVALRCDPISGHVSLFWYQQALGQGPEFLTYFQNEAQLDKSGLPSDRFFAERPEGSVSTLKIQRTQQEDSAVYLCASSPHRDKNQPQHFGDGTRLSIL.

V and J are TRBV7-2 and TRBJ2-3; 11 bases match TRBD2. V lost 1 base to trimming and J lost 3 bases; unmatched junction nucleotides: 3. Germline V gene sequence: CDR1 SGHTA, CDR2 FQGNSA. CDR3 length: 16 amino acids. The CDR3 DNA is TGTGCCAGCAGCTTAGGGGCTAGCGGGAGGACAGATACGCAGTATTTT. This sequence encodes CASSLGASGRTDTQYF.

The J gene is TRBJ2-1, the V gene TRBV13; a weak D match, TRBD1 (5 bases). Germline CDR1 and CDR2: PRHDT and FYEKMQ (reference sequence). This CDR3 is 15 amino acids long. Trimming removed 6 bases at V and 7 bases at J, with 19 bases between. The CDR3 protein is CASSTAADSLNEQFF. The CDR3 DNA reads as TGTGCCAGCAGTACCGCAGCCGACAGCCTGAATGAGCAGTTCTTC.

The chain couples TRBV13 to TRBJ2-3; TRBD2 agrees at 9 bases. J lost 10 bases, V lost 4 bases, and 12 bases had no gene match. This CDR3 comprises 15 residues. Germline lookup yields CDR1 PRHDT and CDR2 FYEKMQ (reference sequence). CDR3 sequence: CASSSGSGSLGPQYF. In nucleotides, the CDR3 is TGTGCCAGCAGCTCTGGTAGCGGGAGCCTGGGTCCGCAGTATTTT.

Written as DNA, the CDR3 is TGTGCCAGCCAGTACGGAGCCAACACCGGGGAGCTGTTTTTT. This codes for CASQYGANTGELFF. The J gene is TRBJ2-2, the V gene TRBV6-5, with no clear D. The V end lost 8 bases, the J end lost 2 bases, and 12 bases lay between the germline ends. Germline CDR1 is MNHEY and CDR2 is SVGAGI. CDR3 size: 14 residues.

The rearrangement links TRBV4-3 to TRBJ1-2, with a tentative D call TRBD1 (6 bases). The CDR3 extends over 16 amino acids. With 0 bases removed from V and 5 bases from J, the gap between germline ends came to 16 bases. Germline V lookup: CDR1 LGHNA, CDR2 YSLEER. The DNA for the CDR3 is TGCGCCAGCAGCCAAGATGGAGGGGGGGCCGGGTATGGCTACACCTTC. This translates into CASSQDGGGAGYGYTF.

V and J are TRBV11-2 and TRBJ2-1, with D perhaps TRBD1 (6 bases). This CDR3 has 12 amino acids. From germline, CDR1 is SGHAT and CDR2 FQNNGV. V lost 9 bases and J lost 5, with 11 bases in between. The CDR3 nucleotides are TGTGCCAGTAGACAGGTGGACAATGAGCAGTTCTTC. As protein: CASRQVDNEQFF. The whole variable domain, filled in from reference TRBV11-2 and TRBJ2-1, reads EAGVAQSPRYKIIEKRQSVAFWCNPISGHATLYWYQQILGQGPKLLIQFQNNGVVDDSQLPKDRFSAERLKGVDSTLKIQPAKLEDSAVYLCASRQVDNEQFFGPGTRLTVL.

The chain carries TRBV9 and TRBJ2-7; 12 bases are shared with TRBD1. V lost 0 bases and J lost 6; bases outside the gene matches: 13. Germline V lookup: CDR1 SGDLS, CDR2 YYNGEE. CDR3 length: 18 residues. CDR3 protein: CASSVGSGTGTGGGEQYF. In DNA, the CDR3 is TGTGCCAGCAGCGTAGGAAGCGGGACGGGGACAGGGGGCGGCGAGCAGTACTTC. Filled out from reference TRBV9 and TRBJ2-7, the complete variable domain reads DSGVTQTPKHLITATGQRVTLRCSPRSGDLSVYWYQQSLDQGLQFLIQYYNGEERAKGNILERFSAQQFPDLHSELNLSSLELGDSALYFCASSVGSGTGTGGGEQYFGPGTRLTVT.

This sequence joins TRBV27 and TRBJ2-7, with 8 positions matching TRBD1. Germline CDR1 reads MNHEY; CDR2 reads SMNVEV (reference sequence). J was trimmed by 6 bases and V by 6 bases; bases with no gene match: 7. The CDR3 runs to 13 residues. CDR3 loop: CASSRTGYPEQYF. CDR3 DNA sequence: TGTGCCAGCAGCAGGACAGGGTATCCCGAGCAGTACTTC.

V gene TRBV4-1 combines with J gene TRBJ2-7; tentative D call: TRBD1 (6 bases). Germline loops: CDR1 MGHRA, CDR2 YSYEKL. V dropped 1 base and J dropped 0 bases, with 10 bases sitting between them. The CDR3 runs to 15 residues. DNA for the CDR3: TGCGCCAGCAGCCAAGGTGCAGGGGCCTCCTACGAGCAGTACTTC. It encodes CASSQGAGASYEQYF.

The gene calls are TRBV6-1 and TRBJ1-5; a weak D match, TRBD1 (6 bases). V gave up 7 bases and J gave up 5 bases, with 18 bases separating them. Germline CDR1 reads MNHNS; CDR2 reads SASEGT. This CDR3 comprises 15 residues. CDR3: CASTQEGGRYQPQHF. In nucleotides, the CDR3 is TGTGCCAGCACCCAGGAAGGGGGACGCTATCAGCCCCAGCATTTT.